These 10 T cell receptor beta chains were sequenced from one sample in a study of OX40 agonist ivuxolimab in advanced cancers. Clones were sequenced by immunoSEQ multiplex PCR, and TCRdb holds only the in-frame ones, with some missing. The sample has roughly 95,000 clones; more than 75% are singletons. The sample consisted of CD4+ or CD8+ T cells sorted from blood, taken in a trial of the OX40 agonist ivuxolimab. These receptors originate from an adult with an advanced solid tumor such as melanoma, head and neck, liver or kidney cancer.

The rearrangement links TRBV25-1 to TRBJ1-1; maybe TRBD1 (5 bases). Germline V gives CDR1 MGHDK, CDR2 SYGVNS. Trimming removed 4 bases at V and 0 bases at J, with 6 bases between. CDR3 size: 13 residues. The CDR3 DNA reads as TGTGCCAGCAGTGGACAGATGAACACTGAAGCTTTCTTT. Its protein product is CASSGQMNTEAFF.

The chain uses TRBV11-2 and TRBJ1-1, with unresolved D. The CDR3 sequence is 14 residues long. Germline CDR1 reads SGHAT; CDR2 reads FQNNGV. Trimming removed 0 bases at V and 2 bases at J, with 7 bases between. The CDR3 protein is CASSLDVVNTEAFF. The CDR3 DNA follows: TGTGCCAGCAGCTTAGATGTGGTTAACACTGAAGCTTTCTTT.

This clone showed up just once. This chain connects TRBV28 to TRBJ2-1; 9 bases fit TRBD2. The CDR3 totals 15 residues. Germline V gene lookup returns CDR1 MDHEN and CDR2 SYDVKM. The V and J ends lost 6 bases and 2 bases, in that order; junction bases with no gene match: 5. CDR3 sequence reads: CASSPPSGTYNEQFF. CDR3 sequence (DNA): TGTGCCAGCAGCCCGCCTAGCGGGACCTACAATGAGCAGTTCTTC. The variable domain in full, with the rest retrieved from reference TRBV28 and TRBJ2-1, is DVKVTQSSRYLVKRTGEKVFLECVQDMDHENMFWYRQDPGLGLRLIYFSYDVKMKEKGDIPEGYSVSREKKERFSLILESASTNQTSMYLCASSPPSGTYNEQFFGPGTRLTVL.

The V gene is TRBV18, the J gene TRBJ2-3, with TRBD2 matching 8 bases. There are 15 residues in the CDR3. CDR1 and CDR2 from the germline V gene are KGHSH and LQKENI. J gave up 2 bases and V 2 bases, and 3 bases lay outside the gene matches. CDR3 sequence: CASSPGLAATDTQYF. The CDR3 region has the DNA TGTGCCAGCTCACCAGGACTAGCAGCCACAGATACGCAGTATTTT.

J is TRBJ2-7 and V is TRBV28; a possible D gene is TRBD1 (5 bases). Germline V CDR1 and CDR2: MDHEN, SYDVKM. This CDR3 comprises 14 residues. The V and J ends lost 7 bases and 0 bases respectively, with 13 bases between them. CDR3 loop: CASTPDTSSYEQYF. CDR3 DNA: TGTGCCAGCACCCCGGACACGAGCTCCTACGAGCAGTACTTC.

The chain uses TRBV7-9 and TRBJ2-3, with 7 bases fitting TRBD2. Per the germline V gene, CDR1 is SEHNR and CDR2 is FQNEAQ (reference sequence). Trimming at V came to 5 bases and at J to 3 bases, leaving 8 bases not matched to a gene. This CDR3 is built from 15 residues. The CDR3 loop is CASSPREAETDTQYF. The DNA of the CDR3 is TGTGCCAGCAGCCCTCGGGAGGCCGAAACAGATACGCAGTATTTT.

This rearrangement joins TRBV18 to TRBJ2-5; the D gene could be TRBD1 or TRBD2 (5 bases each). The length of the CDR3 is 15 residues. Germline assignment: CDR1 KGHSH and CDR2 LQKENI. V was shortened by 1 base and J by 1 base, with 10 bases between the two germline ends. Here the CDR3 DNA reads TGTGCCAGCTCACCACAGGCAGGGACCCAAGAGACCCAGTACTTC. Translated: CASSPQAGTQETQYF.

The chain combines TRBV6-1 with TRBJ2-7, with TRBD1 matching over 9 bases. Per the germline V gene, CDR1 is MNHNS and CDR2 is SASEGT. V gave up 2 bases and J gave up 3 bases; unmatched junction bases: 5. This CDR3 is 15 amino acids long. CDR3 DNA: TGTGCCAGCAGTGAACGAACAGGGGGCAACTACGAGCAGTACTTC. Protein product: CASSERTGGNYEQYF.

The rearrangement joins TRBV2 to TRBJ2-3; D gene uncertain. V lost 7 bases, J lost 6 bases, and 8 bases lay in between. This CDR3 has 11 amino acids. Germline CDR1 SNHLY, CDR2 FYNNEI. CDR3 coding DNA: TGTGCCAGCACTGAGTTCGATACGCAGTATTTT. Protein: CASTEFDTQYF.

The rearrangement joins TRBV5-1 to TRBJ2-1, with 7 nucleotides matching TRBD2. V trimming: 3 bases; J trimming: 5 bases; junction bases outside the gene matches: 2. The CDR3 is 13 residues long. From germline, CDR1 is SGHRS and CDR2 YFSETQ. The chain's CDR3 is CASSYGGDNEQFF. In nucleotides, the CDR3 is TGCGCCAGCAGCTATGGGGGGGACAATGAGCAGTTCTTC.